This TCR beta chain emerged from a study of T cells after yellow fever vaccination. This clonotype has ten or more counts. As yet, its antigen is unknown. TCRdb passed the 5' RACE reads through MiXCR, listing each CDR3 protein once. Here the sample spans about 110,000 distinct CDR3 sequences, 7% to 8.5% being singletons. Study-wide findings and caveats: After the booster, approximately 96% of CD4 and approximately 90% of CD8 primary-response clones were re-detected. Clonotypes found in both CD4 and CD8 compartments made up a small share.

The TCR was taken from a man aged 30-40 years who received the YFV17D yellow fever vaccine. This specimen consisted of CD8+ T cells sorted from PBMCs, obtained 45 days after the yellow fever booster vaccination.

Written as DNA, the CDR3 is TGCAGTGCTAGAGATCGGCTTTTTGAGCAGTTCTTC. Translated, it gives CSARDRLFEQFF. The V gene is TRBV20-1, the J gene TRBJ2-1; D remains ambiguous. Trimming took 0 bases from V and 9 from J, leaving 9 bases between them. This CDR3 contains 12 residues. From germline, CDR1 is DFQATT and CDR2 SNEGSKA (reference sequence).